The 16 T cell receptor beta chains reported below all come from one sample, sequenced in a study of shared clonotypes between healthy human individuals. TCRdb's table, derived via immunoSEQ multiplex PCR, lists solely in-frame clones and lacks some. The sample records approximately 2,300,000 clones, under 95% being singletons. Sequenced material: naive CD4+ T cells from PBMCs. The subset denotes: CD45RA+ positively selected. The receptors originated from a man younger than 35 in good health. Some clones in this sample may be carry-over from other donors' samples.

This clone was recorded only once. The chain combines TRBV7-2 with TRBJ1-2; TRBD1 aligns across 7 bases. Germline V CDR1 and CDR2: SGHTA, FQGNSA. Trimming at V came to 4 bases and at J to 8 bases, leaving 16 bases not matched to a gene. The CDR3 is 16 residues long. CDR3 bases: TGTGCCAGCAGCTCGCAGAACAGACAGGGCAAATACGGCTACACCTTC. Translating it yields CASSSQNRQGKYGYTF.

This chain uses TRBV5-4 with TRBJ2-5; D gene ambiguous. The V gene lost 0 bases and the J gene lost 2 bases, with 5 bases spanning the gap. Germline CDR1 reads SGHNT; CDR2 reads YYREEE (reference sequence). CDR3 size: 13 residues. The CDR3 is CASSLVQQETQYF. The CDR3 DNA is TGTGCCAGCAGCTTGGTACAGCAAGAGACCCAGTACTTC.

This clone was observed a single time. Different DNA sequences within this sample yield the same CDR3. This chain connects TRBV10-3 to TRBJ1-5; D might be TRBD1 (5 bases). Germline CDR1 is ENHRY and CDR2 is SYGVKD. The CDR3 extends over 13 amino acids. Trimming cost V 2 bases and J 7 bases, with 9 bases left between them. CDR3 protein: CAISEVGGQPQHF. CDR3 nucleotides: TGTGCCATCAGTGAGGTGGGGGGACAGCCCCAGCATTTT.

J is TRBJ2-1 and V is TRBV6-6; D is uncertain. Germline CDR1 MNHNY, CDR2 SVGAGI (reference sequence). The CDR3 totals 15 residues. Trimming cost V 5 bases and J 0 bases, with 11 bases left between them. The CDR3 DNA follows: TGTGCCAGCAGTCGACCCGCCCTCTCCTACAATGAGCAGTTCTTC. Its translation is CASSRPALSYNEQFF.

In the case of this clone: Different DNA sequences within this sample yield the same CDR3. V usage is TRBV5-1 and J usage is TRBJ2-2, with D possibly being TRBD1 (5 bases). Germline CDR1 SGHRS, CDR2 YFSETQ. The CDR3 contains 14 residues. With 5 bases removed from V and 2 bases from J, the gap between germline ends came to 10 bases. CDR3 protein: CASREDTNTGELFF. CDR3 nucleotides: TGCGCCAGCAGAGAGGACACAAACACCGGGGAGCTGTTTTTT.

V usage is TRBV15 and J usage is TRBJ1-2; 10 positions agree with TRBD1. The ends lost 2 bases at V and 4 bases at J; junction bases unmatched: 7. Germline-derived CDR1 and CDR2 are LNHNV and YYDKDF (reference sequence). CDR3 size: 16 residues. CDR3 bases: TGTGCCACCAGCAGAATAGGACAGGGGGGGAGCTATGGCTACACCTTC. Protein product: CATSRIGQGGSYGYTF.

The V gene is TRBV7-8, the J gene TRBJ2-7; 9 bases are shared with TRBD2. The germline V gene has CDR1 SGHVS and CDR2 FQNEAQ. Trimming at V came to 6 bases and at J to 4 bases, leaving 10 bases not matched to a gene. The CDR3 runs 15 residues. The CDR3 protein is CASRKAGGPLYEQYF. CDR3 sequence (DNA): TGTGCCAGCAGAAAGGCGGGAGGGCCTTTATACGAGCAGTACTTC.

This sequence joins TRBV9 and TRBJ1-3, with TRBD1 identical over 8 bases. The trim removed 4 bases at V and 4 bases at J, leaving 10 bases unmatched. Germline CDR1 SGDLS, CDR2 YYNGEE. The CDR3 loop spans 16 amino acids. The CDR3 nucleotides are TGTGCCAGCAGCCCACGGACAGGGACGTTGGGAAACACCATATATTTT. Residues: CASSPRTGTLGNTIYF.

The chain uses TRBV7-6 and TRBJ1-2, with TRBD1 matching 7 bases. The CDR3 is made up of 15 amino acids. The germline V gene encodes CDR1 SGHVS and CDR2 FNYEAQ. V trimming: 5 bases; J trimming: 2 bases; junction bases outside the gene matches: 8. CDR3 residues: CASSPRGPGNYGYTF. The CDR3 nucleotides read TGTGCCAGCAGCCCGAGGGGGCCGGGGAACTATGGCTACACCTTC.

On this clone itself: Other nucleotide sequences in the sample specify the same CDR3. The chain combines TRBV7-9 with TRBJ1-4; D not certain. V lost 3 bases and J 2 bases, leaving 7 bases between the germline ends. The germline V gene encodes CDR1 SEHNR and CDR2 FQNEAQ (reference sequence). The CDR3 totals 14 residues. This CDR3 is CASSFRGTNEKLFF. For the CDR3, the DNA is TGTGCCAGCAGCTTCAGAGGGACTAATGAAAAACTGTTTTTT.

This clone appeared once. Other DNA sequences in the same sample also yield this CDR3. The genes are TRBV28 and TRBJ2-1; D not resolved. Per germline, CDR1 MDHEN and CDR2 SYDVKM. This CDR3 has 13 residues. Trimming pared 3 bases from V and 1 base from J, leaving 4 bases between. The CDR3: CASSFRSYNEQFF. CDR3 DNA sequence: TGTGCCAGCAGTTTTAGATCCTACAATGAGCAGTTCTTC.

The gene calls are TRBV30 and TRBJ2-4, with D possibly being TRBD2 (5 bases). The germline gives CDR1 GTSNPN, CDR2 SVGIG (reference sequence). The CDR3 is made up of 17 amino acids. Trimming took 0 bases from V and 0 from J, leaving 15 bases between them. CDR3 in DNA: TGTGCCTGGAGTGTATCGTGGACTGTGAAAGCCAAAAACATTCAGTACTTC. Its translation: CAWSVSWTVKAKNIQYF.

Here the CDR3 reads CASSFDTSGYTF. The DNA of the CDR3 is TGCGCCAGCAGCTTTGACACTTCTGGCTACACCTTC. The chain joins TRBV5-1 to TRBJ1-2, with D unresolved. Trimming removed 2 bases from V and 7 bases from J, with 9 bases in between. CDR3 length equals 12 residues. Germline V lookup: CDR1 SGHRS, CDR2 YFSETQ. Based on the CDR3 plus reference TRBV5-1 and TRBJ1-2, the full variable domain is KAGVTQTPRYLIKTRGQQVTLSCSPISGHRSVSWYQQTPGQGLQFLFEYFSETQRNKGNFPGRFSGRQFSNSRSEMNVSTLELGDSALYLCASSFDTSGYTFGSGTRLTVV.

V and J are TRBV27 and TRBJ2-1; 15 positions agree with TRBD2. V was pared by 3 bases and J by 10 bases, with 7 bases of the junction left unmatched. This CDR3 contains 16 residues. Germline CDR1 reads MNHEY; CDR2 reads SMNVEV (reference sequence). The CDR3 is CASSFRGLAGGREQFF. DNA of the CDR3: TGTGCCAGCAGTTTCCGGGGACTAGCGGGAGGTAGAGAGCAGTTCTTC.

The chain recombines TRBV19 with TRBJ2-3; 11 bases map to TRBD2. With 0 bases clipped from V and 0 bases from J, the junction kept 2 bases outside the gene matches. The CDR3 consists of 17 residues. The germline V gene has CDR1 LNHDA and CDR2 SQIVND (reference sequence). CDR3 sequence reads: CASSIDVAGGSTDTQYF. CDR3 bases: TGTGCCAGTAGTATAGACGTAGCGGGAGGGAGCACAGATACGCAGTATTTT.

The chain links TRBV5-6 to TRBJ1-2; D gene uncertain. Trimming removed 0 bases at V and 5 bases at J, with 14 bases between. CDR3 length equals 15 residues. Germline V gene sequence: CDR1 SGHDT, CDR2 YYEEEE. The CDR3 DNA sequence: TGTGCCAGCAGCTTGGCTGACCCGGGGTGGTATGGCTACACCTTC. The encoded protein is CASSLADPGWYGYTF.